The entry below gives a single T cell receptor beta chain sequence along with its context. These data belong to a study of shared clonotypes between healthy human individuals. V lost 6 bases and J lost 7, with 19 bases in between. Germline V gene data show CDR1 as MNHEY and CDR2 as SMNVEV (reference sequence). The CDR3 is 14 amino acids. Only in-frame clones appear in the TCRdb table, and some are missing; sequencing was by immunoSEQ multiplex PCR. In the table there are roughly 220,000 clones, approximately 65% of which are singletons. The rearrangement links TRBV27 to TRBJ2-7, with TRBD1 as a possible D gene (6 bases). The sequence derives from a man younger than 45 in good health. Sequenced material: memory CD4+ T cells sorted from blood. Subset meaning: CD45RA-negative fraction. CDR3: CASRYYRDTGEQYF. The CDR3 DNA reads TGTGCCAGCAGGTACTACAGGGATACCGGGGAGCAGTACTTC.